This T cell receptor (beta chain) was captured by sequencing in a study of beta chain features in type 1 diabetes. As for the study in general: Patients looked much like healthy donors when it came to age, gender and cell yields. Whole-study results and caveats: Any HLA-type effect on TCRB rearrangement remained unresolved here. In cDNA sequencing, cells with high TCR expression could be over-represented.

Sorted cells reached over 95% purity in every population. As every portion of the isolated RNA was reverse transcribed, the sequencing read expressed TCRB transcripts. Sequencing used immunoSEQ multiplex PCR; TCRdb keeps in-frame clones, though not all of them. This repertoire shows 120,000 to 150,000 clones, under 60% found once; its top ten account for under 0.45%. The CDR3 has 16 residues. J gave up 6 bases and V 5 bases, and 10 bases lay outside the gene matches. CDR1 is SGHTA and CDR2 is FQGTGA in the germline V gene. Concerning this clone itself: Its specificity is unknown.

This chain links TRBV7-3 with TRBJ2-3, with 11 bases that match TRBD2. Sequenced material: Tregs from blood. The clonotype comes from a man younger than 35 in good health. The CDR3 coding sequence is TGTGCCAGCAGCCCCTTGCTAGCGGGGGGCCAGGATACGCAGTATTTT. Translating it yields CASSPLLAGGQDTQYF.